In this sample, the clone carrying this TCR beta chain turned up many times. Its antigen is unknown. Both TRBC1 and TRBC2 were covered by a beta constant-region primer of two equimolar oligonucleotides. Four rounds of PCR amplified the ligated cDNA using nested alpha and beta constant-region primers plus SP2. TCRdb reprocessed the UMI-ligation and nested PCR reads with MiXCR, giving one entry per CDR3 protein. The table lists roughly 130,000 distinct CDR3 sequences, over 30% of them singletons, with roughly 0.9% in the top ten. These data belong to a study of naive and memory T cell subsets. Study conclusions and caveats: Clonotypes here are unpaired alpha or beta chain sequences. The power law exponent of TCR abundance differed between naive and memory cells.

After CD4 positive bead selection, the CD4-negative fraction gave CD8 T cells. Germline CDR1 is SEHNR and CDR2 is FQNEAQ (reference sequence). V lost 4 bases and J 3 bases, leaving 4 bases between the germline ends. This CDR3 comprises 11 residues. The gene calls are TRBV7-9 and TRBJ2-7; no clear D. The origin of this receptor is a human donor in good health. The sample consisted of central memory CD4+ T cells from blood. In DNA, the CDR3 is TGTGCCAGCAGCTCGTTCTACGAGCAGTACTTC. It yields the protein CASSSFYEQYF.